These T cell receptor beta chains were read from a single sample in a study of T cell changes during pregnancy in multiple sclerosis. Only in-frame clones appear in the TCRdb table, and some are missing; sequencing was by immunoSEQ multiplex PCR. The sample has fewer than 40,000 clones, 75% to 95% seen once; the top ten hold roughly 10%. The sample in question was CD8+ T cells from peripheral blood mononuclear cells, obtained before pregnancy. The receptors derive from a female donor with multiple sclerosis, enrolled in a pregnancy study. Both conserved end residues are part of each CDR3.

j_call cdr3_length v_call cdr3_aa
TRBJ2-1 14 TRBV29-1 CSAHGGARNNEQFF
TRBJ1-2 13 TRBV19 CASLQGLDYGYTF
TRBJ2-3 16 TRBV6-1 CASSEDLSYYYDTQYF
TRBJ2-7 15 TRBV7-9 CASSRTGTGSWEQYF
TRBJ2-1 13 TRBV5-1 CASSLAVVNEQFF
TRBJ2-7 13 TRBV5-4 CASSSGLENEQYF
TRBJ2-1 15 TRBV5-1 CASSWWTGGRDEQFF
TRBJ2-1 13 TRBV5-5 CASSLVASNEQFF
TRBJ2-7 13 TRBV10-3 CAGGPDHSYEQYF
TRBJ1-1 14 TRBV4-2 CASSQVEGAVEAFF